These 12 T cell receptor beta chains were sequenced from one sample in a study of regulatory T cells in long-lasting Graves disease. Time point here: newly diagnosed GD, antithyroid drugs for less than 3 months. With RNA extracted from PBMCs as input, the TCR library was made. Through Arm-PCR of CDR3 regions and iRepertoire HTBI primers, TCR beta libraries were built. From the multiplex PCR reads, TCRdb called clonotypes with MiXCR, one entry per CDR3 protein. Among hundreds of thousands of distinct CDR3 sequences listed, around 13% were seen once. These data were likewise used in another study, on T cells in Graves' hyperthyroidism and ophthalmopathy.

The source was peripheral blood mononuclear cells (PBMCs), collected at new diagnosis, from a patient treated with antithyroid drugs. The source is a woman aged 30 to 39 with Graves disease.

The sample holds a few counts of this clonotype. The chain is built from TRBV29-1 and TRBJ1-2; 11 nucleotides match TRBD1. CDR1 and CDR2 (germline): SQVTM, ANQGSEA. The CDR3 is 12 amino acids. J gave up 7 bases and V 6 bases, and 4 bases lay outside the gene matches. CDR3 DNA: TGCAGCGTGCCCGGACAGGGGGCTGGCTACACCTTC. Amino acid sequence: CSVPGQGAGYTF. The whole variable domain, remainder taken from reference TRBV29-1 and TRBJ1-2, is SAVISQKPSRDICQRGTSLTIQCQVDSQVTMMFWYRQQPGQSLTLIATANQGSEATYESGFVIDKFPISRPNLTFSTLTVSNMSPEDSSIYLCSVPGQGAGYTFGSGTRLTVV.

This clonotype has at least ten counts. The CDR3 DNA sequence: TGTGCCAGCAGTGTGATTGGGGGTAATGAAAAACTGTTTTTT. Its translation is CASSVIGGNEKLFF. The chain recombines TRBV28 with TRBJ1-4, with a possible D match to TRBD1 (5 bases). Germline assignment: CDR1 MDHEN and CDR2 SYDVKM. The ends were cut back, 5 bases at V and 4 bases at J, with 11 bases in the middle. The CDR3 length is 14 residues. Full variable domain (outside the CDR3, taken from reference TRBV28 and TRBJ1-4): DVKVTQSSRYLVKRTGEKVFLECVQDMDHENMFWYRQDPGLGLRLIYFSYDVKMKEKGDIPEGYSVSREKKERFSLILESASTNQTSMYLCASSVIGGNEKLFFGSGTQLSVL.

The table lists this clonotype with a few counts. The chain carries TRBV27 and TRBJ2-7; D unclear. V was cut by 2 bases and J by 0 bases, with 11 bases left in between. This CDR3 spans 15 amino acids. CDR1 MNHEY and CDR2 SMNVEV come from the germline V gene (reference sequence). The DNA of the CDR3 is TGTGCCAGCAGTTTAACAGCAACAGTCTCCTACGAGCAGTACTTC. Amino acids: CASSLTATVSYEQYF.

The chain combines TRBV9 with TRBJ2-7; D possibly matches TRBD1 or TRBD2 (5 bases each). Germline V gene data show CDR1 as SGDLS and CDR2 as YYNGEE. CDR3 length: 14 amino acids. Trimming pared 7 bases from V and 2 bases from J, leaving 16 bases between. The CDR3 DNA is TGTGCCAGCGCGAGGGGCCACGAACCCTACGAGCAGTACTTC. Its translation: CASARGHEPYEQYF.

This clonotype was found many times. V gene TRBV2 combines with J gene TRBJ2-5; a possible D gene is TRBD2 (5 bases). CDR1 is SNHLY and CDR2 is FYNNEI in the germline V gene. V dropped 7 bases and J dropped 7 bases, with 19 bases sitting between them. The CDR3 consists of 14 residues. The CDR3 DNA sequence: TGTGCCAGCATGAGGGAGTCGGGTCATGGGACCCAGTACTTC. Residues: CASMRESGHGTQYF.

The J gene is TRBJ1-3, the V gene TRBV28, with 8 bases that match TRBD1. This CDR3 contains 15 residues. Germline CDR1 is MDHEN and CDR2 is SYDVKM. With 7 bases clipped from V and 2 bases from J, the junction kept 7 bases outside the gene matches. CDR3 sequence: CASNHRGRAGNTIYF. CDR3 nucleotide sequence: TGTGCCAGCAATCACAGGGGGAGGGCTGGAAACACCATATATTTT.

This clonotype was counted ten times or more. This chain uses TRBV4-2 with TRBJ2-5; no definite D call. The CDR3 sequence is 13 residues long. The germline CDR1 and CDR2 sequences are LGHNA and YNFKEQ. Trimming removed 0 bases from V and 5 bases from J, with 7 bases in between. The CDR3 bases are TGTGCCAGCAGCCAAGAGCGGATGGAGACCCAGTACTTC. Its translation is CASSQERMETQYF.

This clonotype showed up many times. The chain joins TRBV24-1 to TRBJ2-1; 7 bases match TRBD1. The trim removed 11 bases at V and 7 bases at J, leaving 10 bases unmatched. Per the germline V gene, CDR1 is KGHDR and CDR2 is SFDVKD. CDR3 length: 13 residues. CDR3: CAIATGKVNEQFF. For the CDR3, the DNA is TGTGCCATCGCGACAGGGAAGGTGAATGAGCAGTTCTTC.

The chain links TRBV20-1 to TRBJ1-3; D remains unclear. Germline CDR1 is DFQATT and CDR2 is SNEGSKA (reference sequence). V was clipped by 0 bases and J by 0 bases, with 9 bases between them. CDR3 length equals 15 residues. The CDR3 reads CSARDRRSSGNTIYF. As DNA, the CDR3 is TGCAGTGCTAGAGATCGGAGATCCTCTGGAAACACCATATATTTT.

With regard to this clonotype: This may come from a read error, since a much larger clone is one base off. The rearrangement links TRBV3-1 to TRBJ1-2; a weak D match, TRBD1 (6 bases). The CDR3 spans 16 residues. Looked up from germline, CDR1 is LGHDT and CDR2 is YNNKEL (reference sequence). V lost 4 bases and J lost 4, with 19 bases in between. The CDR3 DNA reads TGTGCCAGCAGCCCGTCTATTTCGGGACACTCCTATGGCTACACCTTC. Its translation: CASSPSISGHSYGYTF.

The chain couples TRBV18 to TRBJ2-2; D possibly matches TRBD1 or TRBD2 (5 bases each). The CDR3 extends over 16 amino acids. V was pared by 3 bases and J by 0 bases, with 11 bases between. Germline V gene sequence: CDR1 KGHSH, CDR2 LQKENI. CDR3: CASSPRGTANTGELFF. CDR3 DNA sequence: TGTGCCAGCTCACCGAGAGGGACCGCGAACACCGGGGAGCTGTTTTTT.

The sample holds many counts of this clonotype. The V gene is TRBV28, the J gene TRBJ2-1; either TRBD1 or TRBD2 may fit D (5 bases each). V lost 5 bases to trimming and J lost 2 bases, with 10 bases between them. Germline loops: CDR1 MDHEN, CDR2 SYDVKM. The CDR3 length is 14 residues. The CDR3 loop is CASSQMGAYNEQFF. CDR3 bases: TGTGCCAGCAGTCAAATGGGGGCCTACAATGAGCAGTTCTTC.